This T cell receptor beta chain was obtained from a study of vaccination effects on CD4 cells after COVID-19. In this sample, this clone turned up once. The antigen remains undetermined. Antigen-specific CD4+ T cells were expanded with viral peptide pools in the ViraFEST assay before sequencing. Isolation of CD4+ T cells took place after about 10 days of culture. Prior SARS-CoV-2 infection was absent in the vaccine recipients, as shown by negative nucleocapsid antibodies. It was with approximately 10 IU/ml IL-2 and about 10 ug/ml peptides that more than 1.5 million PBMC per well were cultured. Half the medium was swapped for IL-2 medium on days 3 and 7. This table comes from immunoSEQ multiplex PCR, and its TCRdb copy is limited to in-frame clones, with some not included. The table shows about 55,000 clones, with under 75% occurring only once. This TCR came from a human donor who received a COVID-19 vaccine. This material consisted of CD4+ T cells from PBMCs cultured with SARS-CoV-2 spike peptides, taken before COVID-19 vaccination.

The CDR3 coding sequence is TGTGCCAGCAGCCAATCCCCCACGGAGTCAATAGACTATGGCTACACCTTC. Protein product: CASSQSPTESIDYGYTF. The genes are TRBV4-2 and TRBJ1-2; D not resolved. The CDR3 is 17 amino acids. V was pared by 2 bases and J by 3 bases, with 19 bases between. Germline V lookup: CDR1 LGHNA, CDR2 YNFKEQ.